In its sample, the clone carrying this T cell receptor (beta chain) was seen many times. The antigen is undetermined. This specimen belongs to a study of CD8 T cells in ankylosing spondylitis. Study-wide points: Matched synovial fluid from ankylosing spondylitis patients was reported to be enriched for disease-linked clones. Among TCR beta sequences, a motif of under ten highly homologous variants appeared characteristic of ankylosing spondylitis blood.

CDR3 size: 15 residues. The V gene lost 0 bases and the J gene lost 3 bases, with 9 bases spanning the gap. Germline V CDR1 and CDR2: KGHSH, LQKENI. Quantitative 5'-RACE was performed with molecular barcodes, and it yielded the TCR beta libraries. In TCRdb, the 5' RACE reads were re-called with MiXCR into one record per CDR3 protein. The sample consists of more than 300,000 distinct CDR3 sequences, 11% of them appearing once. Source material: blood, either unsorted or a sorted T cell fraction (not recorded which). V usage is TRBV18 and J usage is TRBJ2-1; D not resolved. This clonotype originated in a female donor with ankylosing spondylitis or in good health (not recorded which). CDR3 nucleotides: TGTGCCAGCTCACCACCGAAAGGAAGCTACAATGAGCAGTTCTTC. Translated, it gives CASSPPKGSYNEQFF. Full variable domain (outside the CDR3, taken from reference TRBV18 and TRBJ2-1): NAGVMQNPRHLVRRRGQEARLRCSPMKGHSHVYWYRQLPEEGLKFMVYLQKENIIDESGMPKERFSAEFPKEGPSILRIQQVVRGDSAAYFCASSPPKGSYNEQFFGPGTRLTVL.